A single TCR beta chain is shown here with its context. RNA transcripts served as template for amplifying TCR beta CDR3 sequences. The first round was an RT-PCR with HTBI primers, and the second round was a multiplex PCR. TCRdb re-derived calls from the multiplex PCR reads in MiXCR, one entry per CDR3 protein. The data show roughly 700,000 distinct CDR3 sequences, 40% seen once. This specimen belongs to a study of Graves' ophthalmopathy and Graves' hyperthyroidism. The V gene's germline CDR1 is ENHRY and CDR2 SYGVKD. Germline trimming cut 2 bases from V and 2 bases from J; bases unmatched to any gene: 8. This CDR3 is built from 16 residues.

The genes are TRBV10-3 and TRBJ1-1; 7 bases line up with TRBD1. What was sequenced was peripheral blood. The TCR sequence derives from an adult man with Graves' ophthalmopathy. Here the CDR3 DNA reads TGTGCCATCAGTGAGGGAACAGGGGCTGGAAACACTGAAGCTTTCTTT. This translates into CAISEGTGAGNTEAFF.